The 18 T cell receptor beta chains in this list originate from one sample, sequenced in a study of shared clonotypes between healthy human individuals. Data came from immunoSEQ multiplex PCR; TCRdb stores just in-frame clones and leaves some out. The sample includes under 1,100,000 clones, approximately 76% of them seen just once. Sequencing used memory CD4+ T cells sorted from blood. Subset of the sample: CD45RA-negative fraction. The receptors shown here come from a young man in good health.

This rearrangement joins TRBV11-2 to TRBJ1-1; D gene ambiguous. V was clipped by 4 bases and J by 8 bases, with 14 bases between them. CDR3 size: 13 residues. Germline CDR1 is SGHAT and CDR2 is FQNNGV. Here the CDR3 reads CASSYLPGSEAFF. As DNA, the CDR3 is TGTGCCAGCAGCTACCTTCCGGGTTCCGAAGCTTTCTTT.

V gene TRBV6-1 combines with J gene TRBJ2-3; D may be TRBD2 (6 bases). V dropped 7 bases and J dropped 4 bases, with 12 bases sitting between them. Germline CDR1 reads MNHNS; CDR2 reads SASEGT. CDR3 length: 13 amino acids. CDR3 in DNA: TGTGCCAGCAACTGGAGGGCCCCAGATACGCAGTATTTT. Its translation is CASNWRAPDTQYF.

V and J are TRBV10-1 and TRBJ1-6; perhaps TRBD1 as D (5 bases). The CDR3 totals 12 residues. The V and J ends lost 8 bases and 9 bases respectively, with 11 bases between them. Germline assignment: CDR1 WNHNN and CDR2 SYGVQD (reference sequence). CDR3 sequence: CASSGRGSPLHF. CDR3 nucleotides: TGCGCCAGCTCCGGGAGGGGTTCACCCCTCCACTTT.

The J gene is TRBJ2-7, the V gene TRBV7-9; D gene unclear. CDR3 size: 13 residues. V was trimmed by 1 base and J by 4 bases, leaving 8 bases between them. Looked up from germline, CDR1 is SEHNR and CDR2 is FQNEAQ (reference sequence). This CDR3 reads CASSLDPRYEQYF. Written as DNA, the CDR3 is TGTGCCAGCAGCTTAGACCCGAGGTACGAGCAGTACTTC.

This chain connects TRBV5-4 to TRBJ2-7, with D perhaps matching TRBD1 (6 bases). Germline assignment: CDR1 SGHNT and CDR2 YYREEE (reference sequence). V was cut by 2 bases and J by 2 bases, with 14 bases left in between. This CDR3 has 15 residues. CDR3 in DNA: TGTGCCAGCAGCTTTGGGGGCCGGGACCCCTACGAGCAGTACTTC. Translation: CASSFGGRDPYEQYF.

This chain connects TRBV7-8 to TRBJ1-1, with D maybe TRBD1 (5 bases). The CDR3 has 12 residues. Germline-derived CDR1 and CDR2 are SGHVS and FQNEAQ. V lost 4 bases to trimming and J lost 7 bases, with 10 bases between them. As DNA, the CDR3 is TGTGCCAGCAGCTCCCGACAGATTGAAGCTTTCTTT. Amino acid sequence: CASSSRQIEAFF.

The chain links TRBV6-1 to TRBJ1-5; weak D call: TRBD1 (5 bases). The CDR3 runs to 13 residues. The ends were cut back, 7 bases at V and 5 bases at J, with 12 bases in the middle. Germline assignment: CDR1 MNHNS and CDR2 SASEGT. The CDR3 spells CASTHLGDQPQHF. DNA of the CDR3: TGTGCCAGCACTCATTTGGGGGATCAGCCCCAGCATTTT.

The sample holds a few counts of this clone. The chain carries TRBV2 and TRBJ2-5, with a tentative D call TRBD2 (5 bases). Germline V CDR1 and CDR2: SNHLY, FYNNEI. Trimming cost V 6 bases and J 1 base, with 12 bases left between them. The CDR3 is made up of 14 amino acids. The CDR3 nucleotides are TGTGCCAGCAGGCCCACTAGATCCCAAGAGACCCAGTACTTC. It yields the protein CASRPTRSQETQYF.

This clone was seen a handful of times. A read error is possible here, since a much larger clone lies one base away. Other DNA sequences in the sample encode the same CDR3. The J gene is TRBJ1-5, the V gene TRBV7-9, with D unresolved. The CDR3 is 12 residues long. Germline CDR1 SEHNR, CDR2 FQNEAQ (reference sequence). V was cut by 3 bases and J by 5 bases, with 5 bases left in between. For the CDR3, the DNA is TGTGCCAGCAGCTTTAGGGATCAGCCCCAGCATTTT. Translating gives CASSFRDQPQHF. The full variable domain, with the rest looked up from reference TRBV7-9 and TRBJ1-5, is DTGVSQNPRHKITKRGQNVTFRCDPISEHNRLYWYRQTLGQGPEFLTYFQNEAQLEKSRLLSDRFSAERPKGSFSTLEIQRTEQGDSAMYLCASSFRDQPQHFGDGTRLSIL.

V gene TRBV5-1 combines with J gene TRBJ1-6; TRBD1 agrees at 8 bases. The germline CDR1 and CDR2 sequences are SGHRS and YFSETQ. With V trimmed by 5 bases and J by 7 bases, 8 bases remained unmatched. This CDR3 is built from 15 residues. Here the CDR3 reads CASSTAGTGNSPLHF. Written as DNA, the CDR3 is TGCGCCAGCAGTACAGCCGGGACAGGCAATTCACCCCTCCACTTT.

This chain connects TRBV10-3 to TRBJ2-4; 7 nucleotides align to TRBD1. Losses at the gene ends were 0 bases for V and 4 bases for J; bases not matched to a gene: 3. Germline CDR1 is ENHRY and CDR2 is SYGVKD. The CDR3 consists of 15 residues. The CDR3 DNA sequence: TGTGCCATCAGTGAGTCGGCAGGGGGTAAAAACATTCAGTACTTC. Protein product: CAISESAGGKNIQYF.

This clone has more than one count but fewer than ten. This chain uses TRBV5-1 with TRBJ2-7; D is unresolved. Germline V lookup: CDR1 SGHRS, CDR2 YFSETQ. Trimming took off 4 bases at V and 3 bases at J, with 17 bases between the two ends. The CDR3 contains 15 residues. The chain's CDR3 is CASSPSGPSVYEQYF. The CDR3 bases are TGCGCCAGCAGCCCCAGTGGCCCATCGGTCTACGAGCAGTACTTC.

CDR3 loop: CSVDQGQSAQYF. The CDR3 nucleotides read TGCAGCGTTGATCAGGGCCAGTCTGCGCAGTATTTT. This rearrangement joins TRBV29-1 to TRBJ2-3, with D tentatively TRBD1 (5 bases). The CDR3 runs 12 residues. CDR1 and CDR2 from the germline V gene are SQVTM and ANQGSEA. The V gene lost 3 bases and the J gene lost 10 bases, with 14 bases spanning the gap.

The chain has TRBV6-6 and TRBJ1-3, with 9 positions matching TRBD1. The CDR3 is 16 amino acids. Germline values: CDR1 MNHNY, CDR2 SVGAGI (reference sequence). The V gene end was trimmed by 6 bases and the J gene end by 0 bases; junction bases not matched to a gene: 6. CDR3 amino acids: CASSQLQGASGNTIYF. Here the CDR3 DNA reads TGTGCCAGCAGCCAACTACAGGGGGCCTCTGGAAACACCATATATTTT.

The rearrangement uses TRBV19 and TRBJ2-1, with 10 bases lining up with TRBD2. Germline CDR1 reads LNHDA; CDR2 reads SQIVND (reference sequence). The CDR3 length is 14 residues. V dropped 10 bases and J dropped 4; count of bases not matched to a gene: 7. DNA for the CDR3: TGTGCCACATCGAGGACTAGCGGATACAATGAGCAGTTCTTC. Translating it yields CATSRTSGYNEQFF. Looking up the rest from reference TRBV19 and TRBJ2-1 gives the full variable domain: DGGITQSPKYLFRKEGQNVTLSCEQNLNHDAMYWYRQDPGQGLRLIYYSQIVNDFQKGDIAEGYSVSREKKESFPLTVTSAQKNPTAFYLCATSRTSGYNEQFFGPGTRLTVL.

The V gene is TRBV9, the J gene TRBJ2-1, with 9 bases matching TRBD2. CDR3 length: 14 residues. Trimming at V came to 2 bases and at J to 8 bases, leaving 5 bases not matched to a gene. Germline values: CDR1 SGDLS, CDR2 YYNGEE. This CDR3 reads CASSVLAGKDEQFF. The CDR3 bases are TGTGCCAGCAGCGTGCTAGCGGGAAAGGATGAGCAGTTCTTC. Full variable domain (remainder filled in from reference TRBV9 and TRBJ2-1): DSGVTQTPKHLITATGQRVTLRCSPRSGDLSVYWYQQSLDQGLQFLIQYYNGEERAKGNILERFSAQQFPDLHSELNLSSLELGDSALYFCASSVLAGKDEQFFGPGTRLTVL.

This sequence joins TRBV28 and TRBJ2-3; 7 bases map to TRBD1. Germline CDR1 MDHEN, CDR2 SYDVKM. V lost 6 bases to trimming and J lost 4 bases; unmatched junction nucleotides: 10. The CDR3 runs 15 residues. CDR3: CASRDRDRRADTQYF. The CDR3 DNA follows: TGTGCCAGCAGGGACCGGGACAGAAGGGCAGATACGCAGTATTTT.

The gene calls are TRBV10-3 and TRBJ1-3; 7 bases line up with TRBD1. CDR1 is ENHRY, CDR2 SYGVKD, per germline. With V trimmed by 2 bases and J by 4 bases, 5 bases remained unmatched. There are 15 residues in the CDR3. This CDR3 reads CAISEGRGRGNTIYF. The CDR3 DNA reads TGTGCCATCAGTGAGGGCAGGGGGAGAGGAAACACCATATATTTT.